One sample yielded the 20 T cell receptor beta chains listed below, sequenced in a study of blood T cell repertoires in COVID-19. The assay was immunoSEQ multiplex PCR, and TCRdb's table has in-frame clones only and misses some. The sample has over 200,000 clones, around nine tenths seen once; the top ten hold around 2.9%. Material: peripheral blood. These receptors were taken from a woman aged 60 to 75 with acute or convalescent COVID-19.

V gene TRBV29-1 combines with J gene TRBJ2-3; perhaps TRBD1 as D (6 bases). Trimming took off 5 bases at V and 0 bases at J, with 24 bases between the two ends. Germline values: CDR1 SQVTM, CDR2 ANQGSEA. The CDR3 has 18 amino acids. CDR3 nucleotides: TGCAGCGTTTTAGCAGGGGCCATGGATTACGCGAGCACAGATACGCAGTATTTT. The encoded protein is CSVLAGAMDYASTDTQYF.

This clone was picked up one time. CDR3 amino acids: CASSFPGTGGSYEQYF. CDR3 in DNA: TGTGCCAGCAGCTTTCCTGGGACAGGGGGCTCCTACGAGCAGTACTTC. This chain links TRBV7-8 with TRBJ2-7; the match to TRBD1 covers 11 bases. V lost 3 bases and J lost 0; bases outside the gene matches: 4. Germline values: CDR1 SGHVS, CDR2 FQNEAQ. The CDR3 length is 16 residues.

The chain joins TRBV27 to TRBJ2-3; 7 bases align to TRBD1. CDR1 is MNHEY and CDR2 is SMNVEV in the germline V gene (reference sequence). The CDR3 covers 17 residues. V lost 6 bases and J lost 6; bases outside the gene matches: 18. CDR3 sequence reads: CASRQGYSYESGDTQYF. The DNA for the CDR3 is TGTGCCAGCAGACAGGGGTACTCCTATGAGTCAGGGGATACGCAGTATTTT.

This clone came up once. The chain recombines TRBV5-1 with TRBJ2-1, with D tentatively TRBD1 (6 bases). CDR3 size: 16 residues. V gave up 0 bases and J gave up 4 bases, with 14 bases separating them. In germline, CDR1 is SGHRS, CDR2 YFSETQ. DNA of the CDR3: TGCGCCAGCAGCTTGGCCGCAGGGGCGAATTACAATGAGCAGTTCTTC. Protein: CASSLAAGANYNEQFF.

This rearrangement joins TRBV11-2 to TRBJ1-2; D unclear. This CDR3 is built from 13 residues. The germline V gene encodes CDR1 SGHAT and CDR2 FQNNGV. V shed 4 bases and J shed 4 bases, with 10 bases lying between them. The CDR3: CASSSDGVYGYTF. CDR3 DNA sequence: TGTGCCAGCAGCTCTGACGGGGTCTATGGCTACACCTTC.

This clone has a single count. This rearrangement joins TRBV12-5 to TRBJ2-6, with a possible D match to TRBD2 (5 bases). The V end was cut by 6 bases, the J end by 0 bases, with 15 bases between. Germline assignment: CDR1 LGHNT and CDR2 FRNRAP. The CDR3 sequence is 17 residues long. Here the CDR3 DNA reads TGTGCTAGTGGGGCCCCGTTTACTAGCTCTGGGGCCAACGTCCTGACTTTC. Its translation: CASGAPFTSSGANVLTF.

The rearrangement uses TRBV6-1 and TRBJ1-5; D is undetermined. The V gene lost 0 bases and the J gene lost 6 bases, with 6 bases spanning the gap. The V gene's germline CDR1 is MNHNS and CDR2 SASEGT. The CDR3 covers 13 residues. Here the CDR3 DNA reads TGTGCCAGCAGTGAAGCGCGTTCTCAGCCCCAGCATTTT. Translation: CASSEARSQPQHF.

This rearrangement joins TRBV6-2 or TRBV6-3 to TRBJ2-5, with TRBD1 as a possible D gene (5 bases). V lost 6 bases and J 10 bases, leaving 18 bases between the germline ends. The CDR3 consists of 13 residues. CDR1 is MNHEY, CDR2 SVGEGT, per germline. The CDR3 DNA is TGTGCCAGCAGCCTCCCGTTTGTGGGGCGCCAGTACTTC. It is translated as CASSLPFVGRQYF.

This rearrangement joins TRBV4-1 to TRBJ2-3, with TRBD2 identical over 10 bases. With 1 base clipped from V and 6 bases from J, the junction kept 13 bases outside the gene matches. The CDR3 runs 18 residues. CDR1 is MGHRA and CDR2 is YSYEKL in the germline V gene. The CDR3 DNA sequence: TGCGCCAGCAGCCAAGCCTCTGGGGCTAGCGGGGGATCTGATACGCAGTATTTT. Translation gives CASSQASGASGGSDTQYF.

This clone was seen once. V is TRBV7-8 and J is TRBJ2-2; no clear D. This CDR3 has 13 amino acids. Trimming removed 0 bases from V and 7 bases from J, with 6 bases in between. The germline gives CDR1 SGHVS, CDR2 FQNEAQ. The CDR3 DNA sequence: TGTGCCAGCAGCTTAGCCGGCGGCGGGGAGCTGTTTTTT. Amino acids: CASSLAGGGELFF.

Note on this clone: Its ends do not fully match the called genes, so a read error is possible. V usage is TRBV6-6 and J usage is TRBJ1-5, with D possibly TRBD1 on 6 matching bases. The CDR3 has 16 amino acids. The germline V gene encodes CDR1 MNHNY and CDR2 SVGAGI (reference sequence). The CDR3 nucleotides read TGTGCCAGCAGTTACTCGGGGGGGCGAAGCACTCAGCCCCAGCATTTT. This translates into CASSYSGGRSTQPQHF.

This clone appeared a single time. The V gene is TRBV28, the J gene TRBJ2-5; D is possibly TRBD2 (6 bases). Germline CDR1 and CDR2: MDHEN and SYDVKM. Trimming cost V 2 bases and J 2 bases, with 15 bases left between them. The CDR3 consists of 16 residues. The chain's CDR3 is CASSLQPGRDQETQYF. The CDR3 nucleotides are TGTGCCAGCAGTTTACAACCTGGGCGGGATCAAGAGACCCAGTACTTC.

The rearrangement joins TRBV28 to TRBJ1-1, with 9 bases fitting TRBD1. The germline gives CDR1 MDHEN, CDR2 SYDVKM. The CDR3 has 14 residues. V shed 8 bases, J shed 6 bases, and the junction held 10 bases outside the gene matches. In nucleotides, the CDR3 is TGTGCCAGCTTGGAAACAGGGGGCAAGGCTGAAGCTTTCTTT. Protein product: CASLETGGKAEAFF.

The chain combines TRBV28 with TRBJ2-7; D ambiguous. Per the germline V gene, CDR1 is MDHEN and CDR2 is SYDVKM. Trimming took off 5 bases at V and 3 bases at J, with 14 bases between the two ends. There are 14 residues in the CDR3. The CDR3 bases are TGTGCCAGCAGTGCCCCCTCGCGCATCTACGAGCAGTACTTC. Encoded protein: CASSAPSRIYEQYF.

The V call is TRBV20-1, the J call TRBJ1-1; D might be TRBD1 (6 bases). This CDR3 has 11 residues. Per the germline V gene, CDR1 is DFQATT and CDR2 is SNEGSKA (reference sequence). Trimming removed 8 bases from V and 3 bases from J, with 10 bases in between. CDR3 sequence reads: CSTRGYTEAFF. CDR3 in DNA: TGCAGTACCAGGGGATACACTGAAGCTTTCTTT.

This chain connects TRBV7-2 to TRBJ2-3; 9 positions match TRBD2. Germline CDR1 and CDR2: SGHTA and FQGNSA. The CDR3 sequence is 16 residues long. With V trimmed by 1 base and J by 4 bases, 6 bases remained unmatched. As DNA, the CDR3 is TGTGCCAGCAGCTTAGAAGGGGTAGCGGGAGCAGATACGCAGTATTTT. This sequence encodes CASSLEGVAGADTQYF.

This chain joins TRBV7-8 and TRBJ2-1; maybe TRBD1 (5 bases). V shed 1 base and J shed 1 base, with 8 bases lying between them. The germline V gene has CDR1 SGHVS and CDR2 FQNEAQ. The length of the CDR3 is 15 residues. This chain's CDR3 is CASSLVQGSYNEQFF. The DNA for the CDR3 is TGTGCCAGCAGCTTAGTCCAGGGATCCTACAATGAGCAGTTCTTC.

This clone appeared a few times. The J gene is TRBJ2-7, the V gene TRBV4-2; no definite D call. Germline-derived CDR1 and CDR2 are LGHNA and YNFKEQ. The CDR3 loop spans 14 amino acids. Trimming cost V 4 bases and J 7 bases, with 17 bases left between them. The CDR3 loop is CASSPGGPQTEQYF. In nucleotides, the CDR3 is TGTGCCAGCAGCCCTGGCGGCCCCCAGACTGAGCAGTACTTC.

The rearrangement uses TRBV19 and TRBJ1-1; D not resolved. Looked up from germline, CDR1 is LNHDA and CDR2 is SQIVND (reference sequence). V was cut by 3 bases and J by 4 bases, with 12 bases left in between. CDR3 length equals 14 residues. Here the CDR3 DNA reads TGTGCCAGTAGTATCCCGGGGAAAATCACTGAAGCTTTCTTT. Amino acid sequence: CASSIPGKITEAFF.

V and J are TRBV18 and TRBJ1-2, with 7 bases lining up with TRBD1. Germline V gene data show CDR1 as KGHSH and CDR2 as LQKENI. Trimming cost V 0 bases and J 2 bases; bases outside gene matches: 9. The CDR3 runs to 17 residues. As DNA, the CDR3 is TGTGCCAGCTCACCACCGGGGAGACCAGGGGGAAACTATGGCTACACCTTC. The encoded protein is CASSPPGRPGGNYGYTF.